One TCR beta chain is described in this entry. The antigen is not known. V was pared by 6 bases and J by 2 bases, with 10 bases between. The CDR3 loop spans 12 amino acids. Germline loops: CDR1 DFQATT, CDR2 SNEGSKA (reference sequence). These data come from a study of vaccination and CD4 T cells after COVID-19. As for the study in general: Convalescent donors totaled six males and four females, including two who were Hispanic.

The treatment denotes: approximately 11-day PBMC culture with coronavirus spike peptide pools or control peptides (ViraFEST assay). The Oncomine TCR Beta short-read assay generated sequence data from the DNA of cultured CD4+ T cells. Using its own MiXCR run on the PCR reads, TCRdb lists one record per CDR3 protein. The data contain some 12,000 distinct CDR3 sequences, roughly 50% of them seen just once; the ten biggest clones take up roughly 15%. The rearrangement links TRBV20-1 to TRBJ1-1; D may be TRBD1 (6 bases). Material: CD4+ T cells from blood, cultured in vitro. This clonotype was obtained from a human donor who had recovered from COVID-19. CDR3: CSAVRGNTEAFF. For the CDR3, the DNA is TGCAGTGCCGTCAGGGGAAACACTGAAGCTTTCTTT.